A single sample is the source of the 27 T cell receptor beta chains below, sequenced in a study of technical replicates of blood from several donors. Using immunoSEQ multiplex PCR, the repertoire was profiled, and TCRdb retains in-frame clones only, with some absent. The sample includes fewer than 95,000 clones, about 93% of them seen just once. The sequenced sample consisted of T cells isolated from PBMCs. These receptors all stem from a human donor in good health.

The genes are TRBV5-1 and TRBJ1-4; no clear D gene. Trimming took off 3 bases at V and 3 bases at J, with 6 bases between the two ends. The CDR3 sequence is 13 residues long. Germline V CDR1 and CDR2: SGHRS, YFSETQ. This CDR3 is CASSSPANEKLFF. DNA of the CDR3: TGCGCCAGCAGCTCCCCGGCTAATGAAAAACTGTTTTTT.

The V and J genes are TRBV4-2 and TRBJ2-5; D possibly corresponds to TRBD2 (6 bases). The V end lost 0 bases, the J end lost 0 bases, and 17 bases lay between the germline ends. CDR3 size: 18 residues. Germline-derived CDR1 and CDR2 are LGHNA and YNFKEQ. CDR3 in amino acids: CASSQEAVTGGYQETQYF. CDR3 nucleotides: TGTGCCAGCAGCCAAGAGGCGGTTACCGGGGGATACCAAGAGACCCAGTACTTC.

The chain recombines TRBV7-9 with TRBJ1-1; 7 bases are shared with TRBD1. Trimming cost V 5 bases and J 0 bases; bases outside gene matches: 9. CDR1 SEHNR and CDR2 FQNEAQ come from the germline V gene (reference sequence). The CDR3 consists of 16 residues. The CDR3 loop reads CASSRDSILLNTEAFF. The CDR3 DNA follows: TGTGCCAGCAGCCGGGACAGTATACTCTTGAACACTGAAGCTTTCTTT.

The gene calls are TRBV11-3 and TRBJ2-3; 9 nucleotides match TRBD1. The germline CDR1 and CDR2 sequences are SGHNT and YENEEA. This CDR3 has 15 amino acids. Trimming at V came to 4 bases and at J to 4 bases, leaving 6 bases not matched to a gene. CDR3: CASSSRDRVADTQYF. CDR3 nucleotides: TGTGCCAGCAGCTCCCGGGACAGGGTGGCAGATACGCAGTATTTT.

This chain connects TRBV5-1 to TRBJ1-2; weak D call: TRBD1 (6 bases). The V gene lost 0 bases and the J gene lost 4 bases, with 13 bases spanning the gap. The CDR3 is 15 amino acids. Germline CDR1 and CDR2: SGHRS and YFSETQ. The CDR3 DNA follows: TGCGCCAGCAGCTTGGTAACAGGGCCTGGCTATGGCTACACCTTC. Translating gives CASSLVTGPGYGYTF.

This chain uses TRBV2 with TRBJ2-7; maybe TRBD1 (6 bases). Per the germline V gene, CDR1 is SNHLY and CDR2 is FYNNEI. V was cut by 10 bases and J by 0 bases, with 16 bases left in between. This CDR3 has 14 amino acids. In DNA, the CDR3 is TGTGCCACCGCCCGGACAGACAGCTCCTACGAGCAGTACTTC. Translated: CATARTDSSYEQYF.

The J gene is TRBJ2-1, the V gene TRBV18; 10 bases match TRBD2. Germline V gives CDR1 KGHSH, CDR2 LQKENI. Germline trimming cut 0 bases from V and 10 bases from J; bases unmatched to any gene: 9. CDR3 length: 16 amino acids. The CDR3 protein is CASSPPSSGRAGEQFF. DNA of the CDR3: TGTGCCAGCTCACCACCGTCGAGCGGGAGGGCCGGGGAGCAGTTCTTC.

This chain links TRBV2 with TRBJ2-3; 12 bases line up with TRBD2. With 10 bases clipped from V and 6 bases from J, the junction kept 11 bases outside the gene matches. CDR1 SNHLY and CDR2 FYNNEI come from the germline V gene. The CDR3 has 15 residues. The CDR3 region is CATLSGLAGLDTQYF. CDR3 nucleotides: TGTGCCACTTTGAGCGGACTAGCGGGATTGGATACGCAGTATTTT.

The rearrangement uses TRBV4-1 and TRBJ2-7, with 11 bases that match TRBD2. Per germline, CDR1 MGHRA and CDR2 YSYEKL. J was trimmed by 6 bases and V by 5 bases; bases with no gene match: 12. The CDR3 extends over 16 amino acids. The CDR3 sequence: CASSERLAGPGGEQYF. DNA for the CDR3: TGCGCCAGCAGCGAGAGACTAGCGGGGCCTGGTGGCGAGCAGTACTTC.

This clone appeared a single time. V gene TRBV6-5 combines with J gene TRBJ2-5; D might be TRBD1 (7 bases). V gave up 2 bases and J gave up 4 bases, with 8 bases separating them. The CDR3 length is 13 residues. Germline CDR1 reads MNHEY; CDR2 reads SVGAGI. The CDR3 nucleotides read TGTGCCAGCAGTTACCAGGGGGGAGAGACCCAGTACTTC. Its protein is CASSYQGGETQYF.

The rearrangement joins TRBV29-1 to TRBJ2-7, with 7 bases matching TRBD1. Germline assignment: CDR1 SQVTM and CDR2 ANQGSEA. The junction had 3 bases not matched to a gene; V was cut back by 4 bases and J by 3 bases. CDR3 length: 12 residues. The CDR3 bases are TGCAGCGTTGGGGGACAGAGCTACGAGCAGTACTTC. Translation: CSVGGQSYEQYF.

The gene calls are TRBV19 and TRBJ2-1; TRBD2 might be the D (5 bases). Germline assignment: CDR1 LNHDA and CDR2 SQIVND (reference sequence). The CDR3 is 15 amino acids. Trimming pared 4 bases from V and 3 bases from J, leaving 13 bases between. The CDR3 is CASSKKNGGYNEQFF. The DNA of the CDR3 is TGTGCCAGTAGTAAAAAAAACGGAGGCTACAATGAGCAGTTCTTC.

This sequence joins TRBV7-9 and TRBJ1-2; 7 nucleotides agree with TRBD1. V was clipped by 1 base and J by 0 bases; unmatched bases: 11. The CDR3 is 18 residues long. Germline V gene lookup returns CDR1 SEHNR and CDR2 FQNEAQ (reference sequence). CDR3 sequence (DNA): TGTGCCAGCAGCTTAGTCGGACAGGCAACACACCCTAACTATGGCTACACCTTC. This sequence encodes CASSLVGQATHPNYGYTF.

V and J are TRBV10-3 and TRBJ1-3, with 9 bases fitting TRBD1. The CDR3 has 17 residues. Germline V gives CDR1 ENHRY, CDR2 SYGVKD. J was trimmed by 2 bases and V by 0 bases; bases with no gene match: 5. The CDR3 loop is CAISESPGQGAGNTIYF. Here the CDR3 DNA reads TGTGCCATCAGTGAGTCCCCGGGACAGGGAGCTGGAAACACCATATATTTT.

The V call is TRBV15, the J call TRBJ2-7; D may be TRBD1 (5 bases). The CDR3 extends over 16 amino acids. V lost 0 bases, J lost 5 bases, and 17 bases lay in between. The germline gives CDR1 LNHNV, CDR2 YYDKDF (reference sequence). CDR3 in amino acids: CATSRDKGWAPHEQYF. CDR3 DNA sequence: TGTGCCACCAGCAGAGATAAGGGGTGGGCACCCCACGAGCAGTACTTC.

This clone was observed a single time. The chain employs TRBV14 and TRBJ2-4, with a weak D call TRBD2 (6 bases). This CDR3 spans 17 amino acids. Trimming removed 3 bases from V and 0 bases from J, with 15 bases in between. CDR1 and CDR2 from the germline V gene are SGHDN and FVKESK. CDR3 amino acids: CASSHHDRGLAKNIQYF. CDR3 DNA: TGTGCCAGCAGCCACCATGATAGGGGACTAGCCAAAAACATTCAGTACTTC.

This clone appeared once. The chain joins TRBV30 to TRBJ1-4; no definite D call. With 4 bases removed from V and 8 bases from J, the gap between germline ends came to 14 bases. The CDR3 runs to 13 residues. Looked up from germline, CDR1 is GTSNPN and CDR2 is SVGIG (reference sequence). CDR3 in DNA: TGTGCCTGGACTAGGCGGCCGTGGGAAAAACTGTTTTTT. Translating gives CAWTRRPWEKLFF.

The genes are TRBV5-1 and TRBJ1-4; D possibly corresponds to TRBD1 (5 bases). The CDR3 spans 15 residues. Germline V gene lookup returns CDR1 SGHRS and CDR2 YFSETQ. The V end was cut by 0 bases, the J end by 7 bases, with 13 bases between. CDR3 loop: CASSLVGVQGEKLFF. The CDR3 region has the DNA TGCGCCAGCAGCTTGGTGGGTGTCCAGGGTGAAAAACTGTTTTTT.

This clone appeared a single time. The rearrangement joins TRBV6-5 to TRBJ2-1; no clear D gene. Trimming took off 0 bases at V and 9 bases at J, with 3 bases between the two ends. CDR1 is MNHEY and CDR2 is SVGAGI in the germline V gene. This CDR3 region has 11 residues. In DNA form, the CDR3 reads TGTGCCAGCAGTTACTCGGCTGAGCAGTTCTTC. Translating it yields CASSYSAEQFF.

The chain couples TRBV29-1 to TRBJ1-1; D is perhaps TRBD1 (5 bases). The CDR3 extends over 9 amino acids. Looked up from germline, CDR1 is SQVTM and CDR2 is ANQGSEA. V was cut by 6 bases and J by 8 bases, with 7 bases left in between. The CDR3 DNA reads as TGCAGCGTGGACAAAGAAGCTTTCTTT. The encoded protein is CSVDKEAFF.

V is TRBV11-3 and J is TRBJ2-7; 8 nucleotides line up with TRBD2. The CDR3 extends over 15 amino acids. Trimming cost V 0 bases and J 4 bases; bases outside gene matches: 5. Germline V gene data show CDR1 as SGHNT and CDR2 as YENEEA. DNA of the CDR3: TGTGCCAGCAGCTTAGAAGGCGGGGGGATTTACGAGCAGTACTTC. This encodes CASSLEGGGIYEQYF.

This chain links TRBV7-9 with TRBJ1-4; D is perhaps TRBD1 (6 bases). CDR1 and CDR2 (germline): SEHNR, FQNEAQ (reference sequence). This CDR3 is built from 15 residues. Trimming shortened V by 5 bases and J by 7 bases, and 17 bases separated the two germline ends. CDR3 nucleotide sequence: TGTGCCAGCAGCCCCTCCGAGGGGGTAGGTGAAAAACTGTTTTTT. Translating gives CASSPSEGVGEKLFF.

The rearrangement uses TRBV6-5 and TRBJ2-2, with a tentative D call TRBD2 (6 bases). The CDR3 totals 15 residues. Trimming pared 4 bases from V and 4 bases from J, leaving 13 bases between. Germline V lookup: CDR1 MNHEY, CDR2 SVGAGI. The CDR3 protein is CASSLLAGFTGELFF. The DNA for the CDR3 is TGTGCCAGCAGTTTACTCGCGGGATTCACCGGGGAGCTGTTTTTT.

The chain is built from TRBV5-4 and TRBJ1-2; D not resolved. CDR3 length: 14 amino acids. CDR1 is SGHNT, CDR2 YYREEE, per germline (reference sequence). V was cut by 0 bases and J by 2 bases, with 8 bases left in between. Here the CDR3 DNA reads TGTGCCAGCAGCTTGGTTGCCGGGAACTATGGCTACACCTTC. It specifies CASSLVAGNYGYTF.

The chain joins TRBV28 to TRBJ1-3; D is possibly TRBD1 (5 bases). The V and J ends lost 3 bases and 2 bases respectively, with 11 bases between them. CDR1 and CDR2 from the germline V gene are MDHEN and SYDVKM. The CDR3 has 15 amino acids. The CDR3 is CASSFSSGAGNTIYF. In DNA, the CDR3 is TGTGCCAGCAGTTTTTCATCGGGGGCTGGAAACACCATATATTTT.

This clone was counted a single time. The gene calls are TRBV19 and TRBJ2-3; no firm D call. The CDR3 sequence is 14 residues long. Germline V CDR1 and CDR2: LNHDA, SQIVND (reference sequence). V gave up 3 bases and J gave up 2 bases, with 9 bases separating them. CDR3 sequence (DNA): TGTGCCAGTAGTATCCAGGCCCACACAGATACGCAGTATTTT. It yields the protein CASSIQAHTDTQYF.

This rearrangement joins TRBV6-5 to TRBJ2-6; no definite D call. The V gene's germline CDR1 is MNHEY and CDR2 SVGAGI. The CDR3 runs 16 residues. Trimming left V 2 bases short and J 0 bases short, with 8 bases between. The CDR3 nucleotides are TGTGCCAGCAGTTACCCTCCCTACTCTGGGGCCAACGTCCTGACTTTC. The encoded protein is CASSYPPYSGANVLTF.